This T cell receptor beta chain came from a study of T-cell memory formation after mild COVID-19. About the research overall: Clustering of TCRs was largely donor specific. Whole-study findings and limits: In pre-infection memory, a portion of responding clones appeared, which suggested that cross-reactive memory joined. CD4+ clones that contracted lay mainly in CM and EM; CD8+ ones lay in EMRA. Balance between CD4 and CD8 was seen in clones contracting day 15 to 85, and a CD4+ lean was seen in later expanders.

CDR3 length equals 16 residues. V lost 4 bases and J lost 0, with 15 bases in between. The germline CDR1 and CDR2 sequences are LGHNA and YNFKEQ. TCRdb reprocessed the 5' RACE reads via MiXCR and lists one record per CDR3 protein. Among roughly 340,000 distinct CDR3 sequences, under 25% were seen once, and the ten largest hold roughly a fifth. Regarding this clonotype: Its antigen remains unidentified.

The V gene is TRBV4-2, the J gene TRBJ2-5; the D gene is possibly TRBD1 (6 bases). Input material: PBMCs or a T cell subset sorted from them (not recorded which). This sequence originates from a man aged 18-30 years who had mild COVID-19 (a few samples of this study predate the infection). Cell type and time point are not known. CDR3 in amino acids: CASSPLRGTHQETQYF. CDR3 DNA sequence: TGTGCCAGCAGCCCCCTCCGAGGGACACACCAAGAGACCCAGTACTTC.